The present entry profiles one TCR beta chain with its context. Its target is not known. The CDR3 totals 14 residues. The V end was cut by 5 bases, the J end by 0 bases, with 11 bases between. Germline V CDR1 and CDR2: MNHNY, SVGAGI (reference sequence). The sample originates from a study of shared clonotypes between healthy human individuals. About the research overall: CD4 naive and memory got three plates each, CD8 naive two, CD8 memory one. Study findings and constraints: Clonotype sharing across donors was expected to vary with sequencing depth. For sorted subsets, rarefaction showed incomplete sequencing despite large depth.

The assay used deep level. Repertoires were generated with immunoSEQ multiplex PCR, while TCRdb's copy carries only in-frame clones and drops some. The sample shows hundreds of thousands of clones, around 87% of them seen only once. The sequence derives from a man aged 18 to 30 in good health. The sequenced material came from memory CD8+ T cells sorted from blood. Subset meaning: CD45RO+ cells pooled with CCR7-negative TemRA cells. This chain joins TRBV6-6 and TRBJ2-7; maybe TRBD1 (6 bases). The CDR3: CASSGWTDSYEQYF. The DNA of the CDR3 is TGTGCCAGCAGTGGGTGGACAGACTCCTACGAGCAGTACTTC.